This T cell receptor beta chain was sequenced for a study of T-cell reconstitution after alpha-beta-depleted transplantation in children (TCRdb year 2016). Some background on the complete study: Using TCR repertoire profiling, the study quantitatively followed how T-cell immune reconstitution unfolded in children after TCRalphabeta/CD19-depleted allogeneic hematopoietic cell transplantation.

This sample's treatment or condition label indicates: allogeneic hematopoietic cell transplantation with graft depleted of TCRalphabeta T cells and CD19 B cells. The transplant recipients were children given TCRalphabeta/CD19-depleted allogeneic hematopoietic cell grafts. To note about this clonotype: It has no known antigen specificity. The record has no base qualities; no much larger clone is one base away.

Receptors were amplified or captured by PCR. The sequencer listed for this sample is Illumina HiSeq 2500. To normalize quantification of the TCRbeta repertoire, the TCR libraries were built with molecular barcoding that relied on unique molecular identifiers. TCRdb redid the processing of the public reads, applying fastp at Q25 and MiXCR, and retained in-frame beta chains. Each entry merges the rows of one CDR3 protein and shows their most common DNA and genes. The sample table contains about 200,000 distinct CDR3 sequences; only one count was recorded for under 8.5% of them. Together, the top ten hold around 5% of the sample. Per the germline V gene, SGHAT is the CDR1 and FQNNGV is the CDR2. Clipping removes 10 bases from V and 0 bases from J, with 1 as the unmatched junction base count. From its cysteine to its phenylalanine, the CDR3 spans 13 amino acids. Only the CDR3 region is kept as DNA, spanning 39 bases read in frame from base 1.

Points the paper makes about the study in general: The apparently early alphabetaT-cell count recovery about two months after transplant was reportedly dependent on only several hundred rapidly expanded clones derived from non-depleted graft cells. Hyperexpanded clone frequencies declined over subsequent months; after one year, T-cell counts and TCRbeta diversity were mostly attributed to newly produced T cells. In some patients, high TCRbeta diversity at day 60 was attributed to recipient T cells and intrathymic progenitors that had survived conditioning.

The sequence joins TRBV11-2 to TRBJ2-1; TRBD2 fits 9 bases in the junction. This sequence originates from a boy aged 2-9 years with acute lymphoblastic leukemia, due to receive a stem cell transplant. Sequencing used PBMCs, obtained before TCRalphabeta/CD19-depleted stem cell transplant. The CDR3 region: CAISGSSYNEQFF. The nucleotides read TGTGCCATTAGCGGGAGCTCCTACAATGAGCAGTTCTTC.